This T cell receptor beta chain was found in a study of shared clonotypes between healthy human individuals. Overall study findings and caveats: It was observed that 5% to 6% of naive CD4 clonotypes were shared across a few donors.

Regarding this clone: The antigen is not known.

There are 15 residues in the CDR3. CDR1 is SNHLY, CDR2 FYNNEI, per germline. Unmatched junction bases numbered 9, after V lost 5 bases and J lost 4 bases. Sorted subsets were amplified in replicate PCRs using 200 ng DNA, about 30,000 T cell genomes. Original data processing: Filtering of immunoSEQ junctional sequences could not match full-length read filtering. Some clones are missing from TCRdb's copy, which holds only in-frame ones; the method was immunoSEQ multiplex PCR. Clone size and the V and J calls come from that table; the DNA yielded D and trimming. Here the sample spans more than 150,000 clones, 66% being singletons.

This clonotype was obtained from a man aged 25-40 years in good health. Sequencing was performed on memory CD4+ T cells sorted from blood. The subset: CD45RA-negative fraction. The chain couples TRBV2 to TRBJ2-7; the match to TRBD2 covers 9 bases. The CDR3 nucleotides are TGTGCCAGCAGTTTGAGGAGTAGCGGGAGTTACGAGCAGTACTTC. Its protein product is CASSLRSSGSYEQYF.